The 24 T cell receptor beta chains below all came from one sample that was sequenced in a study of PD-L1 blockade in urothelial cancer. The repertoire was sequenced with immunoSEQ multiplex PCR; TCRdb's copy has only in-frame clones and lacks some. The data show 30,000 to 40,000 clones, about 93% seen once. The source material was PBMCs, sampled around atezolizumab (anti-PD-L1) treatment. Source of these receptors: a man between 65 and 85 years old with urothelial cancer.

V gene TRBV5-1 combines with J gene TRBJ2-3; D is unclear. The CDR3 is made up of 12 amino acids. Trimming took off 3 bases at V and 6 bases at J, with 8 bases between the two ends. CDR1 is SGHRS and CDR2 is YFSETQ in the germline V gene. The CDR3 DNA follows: TGCGCCAGCAGCTCTCAGTCCGATACGCAGTATTTT. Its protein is CASSSQSDTQYF.

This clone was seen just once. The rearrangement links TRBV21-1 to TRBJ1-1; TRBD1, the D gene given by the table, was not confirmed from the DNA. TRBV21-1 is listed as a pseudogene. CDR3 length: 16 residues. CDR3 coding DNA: TGTGCCAGCAGCAAGGCAGGGGGTGGGAGGAACACTGAAGCTTTCTTT. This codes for CASSKAGGGRNTEAFF.

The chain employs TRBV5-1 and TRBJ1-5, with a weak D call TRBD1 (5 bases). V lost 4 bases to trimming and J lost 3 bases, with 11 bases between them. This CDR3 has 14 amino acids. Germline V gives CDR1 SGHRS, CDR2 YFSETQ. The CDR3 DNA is TGCGCCAGCAGCCCTGACAGCACCAATCAGCCCCAGCATTTT. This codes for CASSPDSTNQPQHF.

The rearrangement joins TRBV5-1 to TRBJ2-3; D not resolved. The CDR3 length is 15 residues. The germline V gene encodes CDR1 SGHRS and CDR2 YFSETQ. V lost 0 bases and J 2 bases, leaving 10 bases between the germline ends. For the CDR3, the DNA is TGCGCCAGCAGCTTGGATGGCAGGTCCACAGATACGCAGTATTTT. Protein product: CASSLDGRSTDTQYF. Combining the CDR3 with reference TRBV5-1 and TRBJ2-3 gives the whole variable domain KAGVTQTPRYLIKTRGQQVTLSCSPISGHRSVSWYQQTPGQGLQFLFEYFSETQRNKGNFPGRFSGRQFSNSRSEMNVSTLELGDSALYLCASSLDGRSTDTQYFGPGTRLTVL.

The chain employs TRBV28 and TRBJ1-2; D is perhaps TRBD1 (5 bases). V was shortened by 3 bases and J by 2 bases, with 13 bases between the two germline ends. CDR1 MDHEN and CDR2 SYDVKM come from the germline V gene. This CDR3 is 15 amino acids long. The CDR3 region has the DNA TGTGCCAGCAGTTTTAGAGGCAGGGTGAACTATGGCTACACCTTC. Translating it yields CASSFRGRVNYGYTF.

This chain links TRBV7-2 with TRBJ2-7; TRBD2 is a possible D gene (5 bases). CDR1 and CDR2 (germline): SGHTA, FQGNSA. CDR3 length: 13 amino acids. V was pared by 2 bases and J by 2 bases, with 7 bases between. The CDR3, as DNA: TGTGCCAGCAGCTTACGAGGGCCCTACGAGCAGTACTTC. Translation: CASSLRGPYEQYF. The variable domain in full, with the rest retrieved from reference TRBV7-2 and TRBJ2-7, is GAGVSQSPSNKVTEKGKDVELRCDPISGHTALYWYRQSLGQGLEFLIYFQGNSAPDKSGLPSDRFSAERTGGSVSTLTIQRTQQEDSAVYLCASSLRGPYEQYFGPGTRLTVT.

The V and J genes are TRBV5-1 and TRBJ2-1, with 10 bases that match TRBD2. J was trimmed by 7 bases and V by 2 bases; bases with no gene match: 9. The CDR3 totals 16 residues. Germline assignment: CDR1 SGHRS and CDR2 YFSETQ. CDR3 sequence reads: CASSFNPSGSPNEQFF. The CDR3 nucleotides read TGCGCCAGCAGCTTTAATCCTAGCGGGAGCCCGAATGAGCAGTTCTTC.

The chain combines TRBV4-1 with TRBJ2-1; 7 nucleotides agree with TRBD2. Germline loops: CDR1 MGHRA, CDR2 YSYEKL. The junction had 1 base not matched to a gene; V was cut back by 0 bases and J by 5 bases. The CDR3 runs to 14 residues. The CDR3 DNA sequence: TGCGCCAGCAGCCAAGAGGGGGGGAACAATGAGCAGTTCTTC. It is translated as CASSQEGGNNEQFF.

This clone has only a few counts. The CDR3 DNA is TGTGCCAGCAGCTTAGCTAATGGACAAAACAAAGAAGCTTTCTTT. This translates into CASSLANGQNKEAFF. The chain carries TRBV7-6 and TRBJ1-1; TRBD1 is a possible D gene (5 bases). The germline CDR1 and CDR2 sequences are SGHVS and FNYEAQ. The V gene lost 0 bases and the J gene lost 8 bases, with 16 bases spanning the gap. The CDR3 is 15 amino acids.

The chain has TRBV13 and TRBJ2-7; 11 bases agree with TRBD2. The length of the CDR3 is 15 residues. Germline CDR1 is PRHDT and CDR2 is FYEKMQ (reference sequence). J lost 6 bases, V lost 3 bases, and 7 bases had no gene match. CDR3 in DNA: TGTGCCAGCAGCTTCCAACTAGCGGGAGAACCCGAGCAGTACTTC. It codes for CASSFQLAGEPEQYF.

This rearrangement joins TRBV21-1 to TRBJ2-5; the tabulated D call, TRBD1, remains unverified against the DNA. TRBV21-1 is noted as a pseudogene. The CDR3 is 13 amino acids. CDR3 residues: CASSKARVETQYF. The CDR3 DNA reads TGTGCCAGCAGCAAAGCCAGGGTAGAGACCCAGTACTTC.

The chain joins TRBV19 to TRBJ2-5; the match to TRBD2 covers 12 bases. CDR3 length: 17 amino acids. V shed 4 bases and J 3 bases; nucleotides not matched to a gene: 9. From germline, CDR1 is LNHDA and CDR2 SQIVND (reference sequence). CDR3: CASSTGTSGYHKETQYF. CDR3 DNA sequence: TGTGCCAGTAGTACCGGGACTAGCGGGTACCATAAAGAGACCCAGTACTTC.

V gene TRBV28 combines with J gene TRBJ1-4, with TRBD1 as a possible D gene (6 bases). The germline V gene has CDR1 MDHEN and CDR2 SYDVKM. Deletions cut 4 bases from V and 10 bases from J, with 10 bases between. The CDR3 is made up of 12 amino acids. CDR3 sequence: CASSSRQVKLFF. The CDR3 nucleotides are TGTGCCAGCAGTTCCCGACAGGTAAAACTGTTTTTT.

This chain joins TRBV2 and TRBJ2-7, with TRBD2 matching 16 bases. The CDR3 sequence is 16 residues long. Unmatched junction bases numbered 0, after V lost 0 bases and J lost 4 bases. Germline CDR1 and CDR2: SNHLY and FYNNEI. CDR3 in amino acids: CASSEAGLAGGYEQYF. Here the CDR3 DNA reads TGTGCCAGCAGTGAAGCGGGACTAGCGGGAGGGTACGAGCAGTACTTC.

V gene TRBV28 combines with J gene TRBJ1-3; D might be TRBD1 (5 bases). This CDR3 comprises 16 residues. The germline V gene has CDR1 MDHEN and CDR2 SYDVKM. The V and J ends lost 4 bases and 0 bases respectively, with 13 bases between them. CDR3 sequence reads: CASSSGYRNSGNTIYF. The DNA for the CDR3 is TGTGCCAGCAGTTCCGGATACAGGAACTCTGGAAACACCATATATTTT.

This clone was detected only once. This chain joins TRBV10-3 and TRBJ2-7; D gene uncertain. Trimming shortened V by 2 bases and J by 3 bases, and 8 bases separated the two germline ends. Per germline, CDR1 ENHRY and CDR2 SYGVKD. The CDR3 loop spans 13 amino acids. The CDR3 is CAISEGQVYEQYF. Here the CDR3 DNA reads TGTGCCATCAGTGAGGGCCAGGTCTACGAGCAGTACTTC.

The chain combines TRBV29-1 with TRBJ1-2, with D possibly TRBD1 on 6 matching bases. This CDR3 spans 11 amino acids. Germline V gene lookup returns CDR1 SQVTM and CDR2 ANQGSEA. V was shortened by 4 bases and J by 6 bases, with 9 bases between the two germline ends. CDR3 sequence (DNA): TGCAGCGTTGCAGGGGAAGATGGCTACACCTTC. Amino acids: CSVAGEDGYTF.

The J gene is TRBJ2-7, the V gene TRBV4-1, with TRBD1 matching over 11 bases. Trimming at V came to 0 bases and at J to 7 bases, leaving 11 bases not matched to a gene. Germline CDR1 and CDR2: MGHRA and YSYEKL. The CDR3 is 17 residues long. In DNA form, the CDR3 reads TGCGCCAGCAGCCAAGATGGGGGCGGACAGGGGGCACGGGAGCAGTACTTC. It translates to CASSQDGGGQGAREQYF.

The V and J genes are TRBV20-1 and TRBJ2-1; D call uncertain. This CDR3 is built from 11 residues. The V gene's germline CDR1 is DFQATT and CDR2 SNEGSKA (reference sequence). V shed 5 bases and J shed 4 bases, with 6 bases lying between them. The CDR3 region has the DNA TGCAGTGCTGTAGAGTACAATGAGCAGTTCTTC. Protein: CSAVEYNEQFF.

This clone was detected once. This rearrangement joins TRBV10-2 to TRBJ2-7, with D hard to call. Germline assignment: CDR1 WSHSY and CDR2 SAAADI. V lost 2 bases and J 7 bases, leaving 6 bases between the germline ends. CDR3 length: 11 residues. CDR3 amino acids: CASSEGVEQYF. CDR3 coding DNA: TGCGCCAGCAGTGAGGGAGTGGAGCAGTACTTC.

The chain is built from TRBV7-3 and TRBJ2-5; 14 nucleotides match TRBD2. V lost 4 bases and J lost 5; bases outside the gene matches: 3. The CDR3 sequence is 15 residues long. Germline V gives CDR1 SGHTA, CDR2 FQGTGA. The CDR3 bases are TGTGCCAGCAGCTCGGGACTAGCGGGAGTGGAGACCCAGTACTTC. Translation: CASSSGLAGVETQYF.

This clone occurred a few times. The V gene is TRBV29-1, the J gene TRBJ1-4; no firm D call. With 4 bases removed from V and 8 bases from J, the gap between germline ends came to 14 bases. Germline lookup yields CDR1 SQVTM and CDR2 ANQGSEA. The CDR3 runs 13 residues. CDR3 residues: CSVAAGVEEKLFF. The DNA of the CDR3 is TGCAGCGTTGCGGCCGGGGTTGAAGAAAAACTGTTTTTT.

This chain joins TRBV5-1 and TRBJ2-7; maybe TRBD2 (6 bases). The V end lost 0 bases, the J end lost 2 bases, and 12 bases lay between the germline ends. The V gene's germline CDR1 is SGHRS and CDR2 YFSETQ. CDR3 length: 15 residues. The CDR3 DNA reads TGCGCCAGCAGCTTGGTCGGCGGGACCCCCTACGAGCAGTACTTC. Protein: CASSLVGGTPYEQYF.

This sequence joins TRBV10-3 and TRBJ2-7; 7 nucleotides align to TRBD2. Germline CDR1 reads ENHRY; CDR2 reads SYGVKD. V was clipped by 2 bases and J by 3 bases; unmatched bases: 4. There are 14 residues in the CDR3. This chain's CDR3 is CAISEGGRGYEQYF. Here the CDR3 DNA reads TGTGCCATCAGTGAGGGCGGGAGAGGCTACGAGCAGTACTTC.